This is a list of T cell receptor beta chains from one sample in a study of regulatory T cells in long-lasting Graves disease. TCRdb reprocessed the multiplex PCR reads with MiXCR, giving one entry per CDR3 protein. The top ten hold roughly 15% of the sample, which has 400,000 to 500,000 distinct CDR3 sequences, approximately 14% seen once. Another study also made use of these data, one on T cells in Graves' hyperthyroidism and ophthalmopathy.

The source material was peripheral blood mononuclear cells (PBMCs), sampled at new diagnosis, from a patient treated with antithyroid drugs. Receptor source: a woman aged 45-65 years with Graves disease. CDR3s include the opening cysteine and the closing phenylalanine or tryptophan. The D gene is left open where the match is weak. The size of a clone is reported for some rows only, either as once, few or many, or as a class for expanded clones.

J,size,D,V,CDR3,DNA
TRBJ1-2,.,TRBD1,TRBV7-9,CASSTTGSSYGLGYTF,TGTGCCAGCAGCACGACAGGGAGCTCGTACGGGTTGGGCTACACCTTC
TRBJ1-1,many,.,TRBV10-2,CASKKEAGWMNTEAFF,TGCGCCAGCAAAAAAGAGGCAGGATGGATGAACACTGAAGCTTTCTTT
TRBJ2-1,many,TRBD2,TRBV5-1,CASSGLAGSPYNEQFF,TGCGCCAGCAGCGGGCTAGCGGGGTCCCCCTACAATGAGCAGTTCTTC
TRBJ1-2,.,.,TRBV4-2,CASSQDSAAGSRGYTF,TGTGCCAGCAGCCAAGACTCCGCGGCAGGGAGTCGGGGCTACACCTTC
TRBJ2-1,many,TRBD1,TRBV2,CASSEGQRYNEQFF,TGTGCCAGCAGTGAGGGACAGAGATACAATGAGCAGTTCTTC
TRBJ2-2,few,TRBD2,TRBV5-1,CASSPGTRRTGELFF,TGCGCCAGCAGCCCAGGGACTAGAAGGACCGGGGAGCTGTTTTTT
TRBJ1-1,.,.,TRBV6-9,CASSYVGANTEAFF,TGTGCCAGCAGTTACGTGGGGGCGAACACTGAAGCTTTCTTT
TRBJ1-5,many,.,TRBV28,CASSSSTTSNQPQHF,TGTGCCAGCAGTTCGTCAACTACTAGCAATCAGCCCCAGCATTTT
TRBJ1-2,.,.,TRBV27,CASSSRQGNYDYTF,TGTGCCAGCAGTTCCCGCCAGGGGAACTATGACTACACCTTC
TRBJ1-1,many,.,TRBV30,CAWSWDNTEAFF,TGTGCCTGGAGTTGGGATAACACTGAAGCTTTCTTT
TRBJ2-2,many,TRBD2,TRBV7-9,CATRLAGNTGELFF,TGTGCCACGAGACTAGCGGGGAACACCGGGGAGCTGTTTTTT
TRBJ2-1,many,.,TRBV6-4,CASSDSYNSNEQFF,TGTGCCAGCAGTGACTCGTACAACTCCAATGAGCAGTTCTTC
TRBJ2-5,many,TRBD1,TRBV28,CASSFRDSLRETQYF,TGTGCCAGCAGTTTCCGGGACAGTCTCCGGGAGACCCAGTACTTC
TRBJ2-3,many,.,TRBV2,CASSELTIPSTDTQYF,TGTGCCAGCAGTGAATTGACAATTCCTAGCACAGATACGCAGTATTTT
TRBJ1-1,many,.,TRBV30,CAWSVQGNTEAFF,TGTGCCTGGAGTGTACAGGGGAACACTGAAGCTTTCTTT
TRBJ2-1,many,.,TRBV28,CASSFRYPGGEQFF,TGTGCCAGCAGTTTTCGGTATCCTGGGGGTGAGCAGTTCTTC
TRBJ2-7,many,.,TRBV5-1,CASSRENSDYEQYF,TGCGCCAGCTCCCGGGAAAACAGCGACTACGAGCAGTACTTC
TRBJ2-7,.,TRBD1,TRBV19,CASQGAAYEQYF,TGTGCCAGTCAGGGGGCGGCCTACGAGCAGTACTTC
TRBJ2-4,.,.,TRBV10-3,CAISESRGGENIQYF,TGTGCCATCAGTGAGTCGAGGGGTGGCGAAAACATTCAGTACTTC
TRBJ2-7,many,.,TRBV29-1,CSVIEGTPDSYEQYF,TGCAGCGTTATTGAGGGCACACCCGACTCCTACGAGCAGTACTTC
TRBJ2-1,.,TRBD2,TRBV18,CASSPQGVAGVYSYEQFF,TGTGCCAGCTCACCTCAAGGGGTAGCGGGAGTCTACTCCTACGAGCAGTTCTTC
TRBJ2-7,.,.,TRBV6-1,CATPAAADSYEQYF,TGTGCCACCCCGGCGGCAGCGGACTCCTACGAGCAGTACTTC
TRBJ2-1,few,TRBD2,TRBV30,CAWSPSGSREQFF,TGTGCCTGGAGCCCTAGCGGGAGTAGAGAGCAGTTCTTC
TRBJ2-1,.,.,TRBV24-1,CATSDFSSREFF,TGTGCCACCAGTGATTTTAGTAGTAGGGAGTTCTTC
TRBJ2-1,few,.,TRBV5-5,CASSLRTETNEQFF,TGTGCCAGCAGCCTCCGGACAGAAACCAATGAGCAGTTCTTC
TRBJ2-3,many,.,TRBV28,CASTRQSASTDTQYF,TGTGCCAGCACCAGACAGAGTGCTAGCACAGATACGCAGTATTTT
TRBJ1-4,.,.,TRBV5-1,CASREGSSTNEKLFF,TGCGCCAGCAGGGAGGGGAGCTCAACTAATGAAAAACTGTTTTTT
TRBJ2-3,.,TRBD2,TRBV10-3,CAISPGLAGGTDTQYF,TGTGCCATCAGTCCCGGACTAGCGGGGGGCACAGATACGCAGTATTTT
TRBJ2-1,.,.,TRBV28,CATKGRGVYNEQFF,TGTGCCACAAAGGGCAGGGGAGTCTACAATGAGCAGTTCTTC
TRBJ1-4,many,TRBD1,TRBV18,CASSTTGSDEKLFF,TGTGCCAGCTCCACGACAGGGAGCGATGAAAAACTGTTTTTT
TRBJ1-5,few,.,TRBV30,CAWGSRENQPQHF,TGTGCCTGGGGGTCCAGGGAGAATCAGCCCCAGCATTTT
TRBJ2-7,many,TRBD1,TRBV10-3,CAIKDREPSYEQYF,TGTGCCATCAAGGACAGGGAACCCTCCTACGAGCAGTACTTC
TRBJ2-7,.,TRBD1,TRBV6-1,CASSAEPGQGVEYEQYF,TGTGCCAGCAGTGCAGAACCGGGACAGGGAGTGGAATACGAGCAGTACTTC
TRBJ1-2,many,.,TRBV5-5,CASSLIRRGSDYGYTF,TGTGCCAGCAGCTTGATTCGCAGGGGAAGTGACTATGGCTACACCTTC
TRBJ2-6,once,.,TRBV18,CASSRSGVSGANVLTF,TGTGCCAGCTCGCGGTCGGGGGTGTCTGGGGCCAACGTCCTGACTTTC
TRBJ2-5,many,.,TRBV20-1,CSATSHRDSVETQYF,TGCAGTGCTACGTCTCACAGGGATTCTGTGGAGACCCAGTACTTC
TRBJ2-7,many,TRBD1,TRBV6-1,CATRDRLVPYEQYF,TGTGCCACCAGGGACAGGCTTGTCCCCTACGAGCAGTACTTC
TRBJ2-1,many,.,TRBV6-1,CASSTPLYNEQFF,TGTGCCAGCAGTACCCCTTTGTACAATGAGCAGTTCTTC
TRBJ2-7,many,TRBD1,TRBV7-2,CASSLEGQGGAYEQYF,TGTGCCAGCAGCTTAGAGGGACAGGGGGGGGCCTACGAGCAGTACTTC
TRBJ2-7,many,.,TRBV28,CASSLKQGAYEQYF,TGTGCCAGCAGTTTAAAGCAGGGTGCCTACGAGCAGTACTTC
TRBJ2-1,.,.,TRBV18,CASSPQADSYNEQFF,TGTGCCAGCTCACCACAAGCTGACAGTTACAATGAGCAGTTCTTC
TRBJ2-2,few,TRBD2,TRBV7-3,CASSLMASGSLSGGGELFF,TGTGCCAGCAGCTTAATGGCTAGCGGGAGCCTTTCTGGCGGCGGGGAGCTGTTTTTT
TRBJ1-6,.,.,TRBV12-3/TRBV12-4,CASSYGGTPLHF,TGTGCCAGCAGTTATGGAGGGACACCCCTCCACTTT
TRBJ2-3,few,.,TRBV5-1,CASSPRGEGADTQYF,TGCGCCAGCAGCCCCCGCGGGGAGGGGGCAGATACGCAGTATTTT
TRBJ2-1,.,.,TRBV14,CASSVDSSHEQFF,TGTGCCAGCAGTGTGGACAGTTCCCACGAGCAGTTCTTC
TRBJ2-2,few,.,TRBV11-1,CASADKYMTGELFF,TGTGCCAGCGCGGACAAATATATGACCGGGGAGCTGTTTTTT
TRBJ1-4,few,TRBD1,TRBV28,CASSDRGGHEKLFF,TGTGCCAGCAGTGACAGGGGTGGGCATGAAAAACTGTTTTTT